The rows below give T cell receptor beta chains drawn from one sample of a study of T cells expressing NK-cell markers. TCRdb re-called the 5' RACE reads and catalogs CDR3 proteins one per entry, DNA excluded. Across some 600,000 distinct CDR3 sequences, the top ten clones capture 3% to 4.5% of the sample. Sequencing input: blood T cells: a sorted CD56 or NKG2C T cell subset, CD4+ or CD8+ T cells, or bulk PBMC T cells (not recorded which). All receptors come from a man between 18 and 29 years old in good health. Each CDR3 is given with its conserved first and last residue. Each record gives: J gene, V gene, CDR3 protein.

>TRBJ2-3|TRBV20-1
CSARDERRGDTDTQYF
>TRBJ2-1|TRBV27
CASSFTVLRGRVSYNEQFF
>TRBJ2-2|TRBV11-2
CAIALIRPFSPGELFF
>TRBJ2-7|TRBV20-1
CSARGEREGRYEQYF
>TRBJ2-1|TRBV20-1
CSAASGGGEGYEQFF
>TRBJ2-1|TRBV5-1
CASSLDAGGHNEQFF
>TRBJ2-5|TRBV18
CASSPTESQGAQETQYF
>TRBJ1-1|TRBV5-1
CASSWEQRRLNTEAFF
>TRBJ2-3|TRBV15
CATSRGKGASTDTQYF
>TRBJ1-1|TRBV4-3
CASSQEGQGAPAFRAFF
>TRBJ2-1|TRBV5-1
CASSSSGTVTYNEQFF
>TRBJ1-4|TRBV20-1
CSAPHGPFATNEKLFF
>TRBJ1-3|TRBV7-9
CASSLVASDRASNTIYF
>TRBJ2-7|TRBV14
CASSQDGVRYEQYF
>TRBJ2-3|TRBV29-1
CSVMRTGDTQYF
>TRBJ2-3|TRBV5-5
CASNLSGSRTDTQYF
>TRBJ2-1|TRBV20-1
CSANSGTGYNNEQFF
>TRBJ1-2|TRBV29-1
CSVRATGTGGGGYTF
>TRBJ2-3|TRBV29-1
CSVVPRAKSTDTQYF
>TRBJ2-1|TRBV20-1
CSAPRESEQFF
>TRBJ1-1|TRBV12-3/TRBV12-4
CASSLVPARNTEAFF
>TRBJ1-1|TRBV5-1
CASRSTATEAFF
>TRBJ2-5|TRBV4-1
CASSHAGEETQYF
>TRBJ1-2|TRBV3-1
CASSQRDSNYGYTF
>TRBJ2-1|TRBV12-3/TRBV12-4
CASSLLGFHEQFF
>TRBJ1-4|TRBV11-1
CASSSHGKEEKLFF
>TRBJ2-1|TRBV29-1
CSGDGAYDNEQFF
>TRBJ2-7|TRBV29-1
CTTLQREGPDEQYF
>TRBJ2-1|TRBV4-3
CASSQDISGLAGGFF
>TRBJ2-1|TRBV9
CASSVATEQFF
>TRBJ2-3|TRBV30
CAWRDRTGASSTDTQYF
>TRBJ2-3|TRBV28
CASSALGLIGTDTQYF
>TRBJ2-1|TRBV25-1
CASSDGEYNEQFF
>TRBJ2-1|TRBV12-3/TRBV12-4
CASSFWAVDYNEQFF
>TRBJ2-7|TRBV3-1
CASSLEGNAHEQYF
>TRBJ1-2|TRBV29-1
CSVDQGSNYGYTF